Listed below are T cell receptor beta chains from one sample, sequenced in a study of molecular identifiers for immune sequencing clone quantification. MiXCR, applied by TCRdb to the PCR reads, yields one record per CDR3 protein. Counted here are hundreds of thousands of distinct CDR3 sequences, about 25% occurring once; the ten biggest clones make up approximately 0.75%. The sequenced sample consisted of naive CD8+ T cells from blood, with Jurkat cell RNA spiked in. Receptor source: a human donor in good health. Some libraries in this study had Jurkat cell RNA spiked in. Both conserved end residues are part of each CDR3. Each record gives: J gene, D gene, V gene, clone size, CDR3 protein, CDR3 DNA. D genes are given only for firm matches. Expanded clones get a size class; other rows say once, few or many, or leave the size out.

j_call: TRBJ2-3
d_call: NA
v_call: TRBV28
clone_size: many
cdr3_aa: CASSLFGFGTDTQYF
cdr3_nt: TGTGCCAGCAGTTTATTTGGGTTTGGCACAGATACGCAGTATTTT

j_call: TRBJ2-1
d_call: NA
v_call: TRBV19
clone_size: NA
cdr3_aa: CASSSGTWGYNEQFF
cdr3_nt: TGTGCCAGTAGTTCCGGGACATGGGGTTACAATGAGCAGTTCTTC

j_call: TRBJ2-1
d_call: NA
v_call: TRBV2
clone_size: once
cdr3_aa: CASSDTGGYEQFF
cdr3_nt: TGTGCCAGCAGTGATACCGGGGGTTATGAGCAGTTCTTC

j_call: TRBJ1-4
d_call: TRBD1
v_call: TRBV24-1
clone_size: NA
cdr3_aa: CATSDTQGWTENEKLFF
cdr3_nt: TGTGCCACCAGTGATACACAGGGGTGGACGGAGAATGAAAAACTGTTTTTT

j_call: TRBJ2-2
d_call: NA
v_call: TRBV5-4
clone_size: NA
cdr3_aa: CASSLEGWRDANTGELFF
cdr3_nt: TGTGCCAGCAGCTTGGAAGGATGGCGGGACGCGAACACCGGGGAGCTGTTTTTT

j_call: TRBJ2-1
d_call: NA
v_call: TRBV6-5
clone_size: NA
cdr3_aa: CASSPHSSNEQFF
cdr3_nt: TGTGCCAGCAGCCCCCATAGCAGCAATGAGCAGTTCTTC

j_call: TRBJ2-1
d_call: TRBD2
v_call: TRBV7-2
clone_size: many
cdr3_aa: CASSVPGLAYEQFF
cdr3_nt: TGTGCCAGCAGCGTACCGGGACTAGCCTATGAGCAGTTCTTC

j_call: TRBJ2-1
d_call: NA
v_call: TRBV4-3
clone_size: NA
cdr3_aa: CASSQERGLGNEQFF
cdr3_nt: TGCGCCAGCAGCCAAGAAAGGGGTTTGGGCAATGAGCAGTTCTTC

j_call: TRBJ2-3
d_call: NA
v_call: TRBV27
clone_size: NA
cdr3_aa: CASRPGTSRTDTQYF
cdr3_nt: TGTGCCAGCAGGCCAGGGACAAGTCGCACAGATACGCAGTATTTT

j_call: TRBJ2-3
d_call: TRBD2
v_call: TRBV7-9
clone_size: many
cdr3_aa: CASSSTSVATDTQYF
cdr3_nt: TGTGCCAGCAGCTCGACTAGCGTGGCGACAGATACGCAGTATTTT

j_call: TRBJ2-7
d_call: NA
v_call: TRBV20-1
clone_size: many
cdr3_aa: CSARGGDEQYF
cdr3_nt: TGCAGTGCTAGAGGGGGTGACGAGCAGTACTTC

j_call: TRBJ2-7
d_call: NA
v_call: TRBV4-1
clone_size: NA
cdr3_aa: CASSLDPRSLYEQYF
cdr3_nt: TGCGCCAGCAGTCTAGACCCTCGCTCTTTATACGAGCAGTACTTC

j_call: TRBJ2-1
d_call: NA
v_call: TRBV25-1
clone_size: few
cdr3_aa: CASSDFLLDNPYNEQFF
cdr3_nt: TGTGCCAGCAGTGATTTTCTGTTGGACAACCCCTACAATGAGCAGTTCTTC

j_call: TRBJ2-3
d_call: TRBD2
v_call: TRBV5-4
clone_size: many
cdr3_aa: CASSLGTSNTDTQYF
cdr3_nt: TGTGCCAGCAGCTTGGGGACTAGCAACACAGATACGCAGTATTTT

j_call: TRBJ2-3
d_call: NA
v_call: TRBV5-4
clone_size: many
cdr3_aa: CASSLAFYSTDTQYF
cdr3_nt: TGTGCCAGCAGCTTGGCCTTCTATAGCACAGATACGCAGTATTTT

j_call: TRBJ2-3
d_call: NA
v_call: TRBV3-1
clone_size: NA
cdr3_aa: CASSPVPGPRHTDTQYF
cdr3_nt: TGTGCCAGCAGCCCAGTGCCGGGGCCCCGGCACACCGATACGCAGTATTTT

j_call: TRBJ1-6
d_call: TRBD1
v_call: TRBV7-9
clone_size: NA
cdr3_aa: CASSVAGGNNSPLHF
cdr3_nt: TGTGCCAGCAGCGTGGCAGGGGGGAATAATTCACCCCTCCACTTT

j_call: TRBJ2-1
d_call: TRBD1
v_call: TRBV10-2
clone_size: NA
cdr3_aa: CASSGSGQGIDEQFF
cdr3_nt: TGCGCCAGCAGTGGGTCGGGACAGGGCATAGATGAGCAGTTCTTC

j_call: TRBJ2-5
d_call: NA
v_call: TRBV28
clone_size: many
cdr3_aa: CASLNRGQETQYF
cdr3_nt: TGTGCCAGCCTGAACAGAGGGCAAGAGACCCAGTACTTC

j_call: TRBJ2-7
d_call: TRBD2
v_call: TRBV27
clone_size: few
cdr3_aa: CASSTSGTSVTYEQYF
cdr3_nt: TGTGCCAGCAGTACATCCGGGACTAGCGTAACCTACGAGCAGTACTTC

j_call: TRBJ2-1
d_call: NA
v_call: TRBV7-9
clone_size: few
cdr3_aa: CASSPILGAYNEQFF
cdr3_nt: TGTGCCAGCAGCCCGATACTGGGCGCCTACAATGAGCAGTTCTTC

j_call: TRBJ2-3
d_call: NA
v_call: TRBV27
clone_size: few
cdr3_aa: CASSLGVSDTQYF
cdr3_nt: TGTGCCAGCAGTTTAGGGGTCTCAGATACGCAGTATTTT

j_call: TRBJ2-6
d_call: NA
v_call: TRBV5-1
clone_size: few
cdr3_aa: CASRGMLSDTGGNVLTF
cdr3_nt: TGCGCCAGCAGGGGAATGTTAAGTGATACCGGGGGCAACGTCCTGACTTTC

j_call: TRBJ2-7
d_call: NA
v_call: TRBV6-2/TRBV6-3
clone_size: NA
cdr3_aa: CASSYSSPSEQYF
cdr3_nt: TGTGCCAGCAGTTACTCGTCCCCCAGCGAGCAGTACTTC

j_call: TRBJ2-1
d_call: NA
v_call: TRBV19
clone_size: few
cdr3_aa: CASSIDGTSSYNEQFF
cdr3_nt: TGTGCCAGTAGTATAGATGGGACCTCCTCCTACAATGAGCAGTTCTTC

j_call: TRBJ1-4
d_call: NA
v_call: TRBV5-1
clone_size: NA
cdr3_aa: CASSLEGANEKLFF
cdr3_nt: TGCGCCAGCAGCTTGGAAGGAGCTAATGAAAAACTGTTTTTT

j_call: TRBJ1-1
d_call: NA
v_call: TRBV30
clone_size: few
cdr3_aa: CAWSDRGGWTEAFF
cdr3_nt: TGTGCCTGGAGTGACCGGGGTGGATGGACTGAAGCTTTCTTT

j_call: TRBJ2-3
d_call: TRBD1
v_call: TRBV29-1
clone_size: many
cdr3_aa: CSPTWGQGCRTDTQYF
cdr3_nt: TGCAGTCCTACCTGGGGACAGGGGTGTCGCACAGATACGCAGTATTTT

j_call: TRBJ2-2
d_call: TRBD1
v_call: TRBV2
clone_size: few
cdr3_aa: CACDRGFTGELFF
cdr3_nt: TGTGCTTGTGACAGGGGCTTCACCGGGGAGCTGTTTTTT

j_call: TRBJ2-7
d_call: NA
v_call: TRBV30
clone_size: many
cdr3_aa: CAWSVDSYEQYF
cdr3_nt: TGTGCCTGGAGTGTCGACAGCTACGAGCAGTACTTC

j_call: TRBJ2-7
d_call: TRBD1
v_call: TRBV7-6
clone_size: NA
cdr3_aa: CASSRGVYGQGTYEQYF
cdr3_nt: TGTGCCAGCAGTAGAGGGGTGTATGGACAGGGGACCTACGAGCAGTACTTC

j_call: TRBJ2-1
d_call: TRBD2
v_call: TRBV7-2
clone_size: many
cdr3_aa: CASSPGPGLAVKSYNEQFF
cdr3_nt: TGTGCCAGCAGCCCCGGACCGGGACTAGCGGTTAAATCCTACAATGAGCAGTTCTTC

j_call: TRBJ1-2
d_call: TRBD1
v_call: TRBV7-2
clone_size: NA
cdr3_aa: CASSETGGHGYTF
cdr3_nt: TGTGCCAGCAGCGAGACAGGGGGCCATGGCTACACCTTC

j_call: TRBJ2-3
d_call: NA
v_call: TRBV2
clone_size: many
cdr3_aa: CASSDVTGFTDTQYF
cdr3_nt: TGTGCCAGCAGTGATGTAACAGGATTCACAGATACGCAGTATTTT

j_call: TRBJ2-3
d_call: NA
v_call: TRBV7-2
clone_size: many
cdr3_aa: CASSPFEAASTDTQYF
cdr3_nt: TGTGCCAGCAGCCCATTCGAGGCAGCTAGCACAGATACGCAGTATTTT

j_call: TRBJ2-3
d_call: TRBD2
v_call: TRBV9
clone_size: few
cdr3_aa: CASSVWPGLAGDADTQYF
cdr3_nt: TGTGCCAGCAGCGTTTGGCCCGGACTAGCGGGAGACGCAGATACGCAGTATTTT

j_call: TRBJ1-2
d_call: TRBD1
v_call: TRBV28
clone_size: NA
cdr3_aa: CASSLWGQVGYTF
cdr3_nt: TGTGCCAGCAGTTTATGGGGACAGGTCGGCTACACCTTC

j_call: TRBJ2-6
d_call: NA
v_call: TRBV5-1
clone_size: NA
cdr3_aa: CASSSADLWAGANVLTF
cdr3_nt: TGCGCCAGCAGCTCCGCAGATCTCTGGGCTGGGGCCAACGTCCTGACTTTC

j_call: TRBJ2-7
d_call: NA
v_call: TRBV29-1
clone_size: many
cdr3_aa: CSVEDTSRVTYEQYF
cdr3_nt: TGCAGCGTTGAAGATACCAGCAGGGTGACCTACGAGCAGTACTTC

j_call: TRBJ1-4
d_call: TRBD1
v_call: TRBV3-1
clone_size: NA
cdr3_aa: CASSQGDRGNEKLFF
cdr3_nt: TGTGCCAGCAGCCAAGGGGACAGGGGAAATGAAAAACTGTTTTTT

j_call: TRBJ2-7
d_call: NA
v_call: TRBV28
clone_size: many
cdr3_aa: CASSFSPDQEYEIREQYF
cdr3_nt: TGTGCCAGCAGTTTCTCCCCCGATCAGGAGTACGAAATTCGGGAGCAGTACTTC

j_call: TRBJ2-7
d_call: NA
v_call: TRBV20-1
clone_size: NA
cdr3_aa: CNAKDFAGTDEQYF
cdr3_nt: TGCAATGCTAAAGATTTTGCGGGGACGGACGAGCAGTACTTC

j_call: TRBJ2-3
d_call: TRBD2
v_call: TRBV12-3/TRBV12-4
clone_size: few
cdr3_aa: CASSLTSGGIDTQYF
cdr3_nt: TGTGCCAGCAGCCTGACTAGCGGGGGAATAGATACGCAGTATTTT

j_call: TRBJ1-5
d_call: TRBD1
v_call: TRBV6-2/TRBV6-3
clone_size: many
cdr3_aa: CASSEDRGNQPQHF
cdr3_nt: TGTGCCAGCAGTGAGGACAGGGGGAATCAGCCCCAGCATTTT

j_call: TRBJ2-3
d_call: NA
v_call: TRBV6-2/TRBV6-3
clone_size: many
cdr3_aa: CASSYWTGPARPDTQYF
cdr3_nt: TGTGCCAGCAGTTATTGGACGGGCCCAGCCCGGCCAGATACGCAGTATTTT

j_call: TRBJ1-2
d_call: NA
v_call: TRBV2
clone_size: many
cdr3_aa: CASSEGPIYGYTF
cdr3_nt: TGTGCCAGCAGTGAAGGCCCGATATATGGCTACACCTTC

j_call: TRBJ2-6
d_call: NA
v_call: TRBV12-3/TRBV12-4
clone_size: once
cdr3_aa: CASSLFGSLSGAPVLPF
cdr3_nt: TGTGCCAGCAGTTTATTTGGGAGCTTGTCTGGGGCCCCCGTCCTGCCTTTC

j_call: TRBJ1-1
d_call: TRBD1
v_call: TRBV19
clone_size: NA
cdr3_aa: CASSIQGDTEAFF
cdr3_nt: TGTGCCAGTAGTATACAGGGGGACACTGAAGCTTTCTTT

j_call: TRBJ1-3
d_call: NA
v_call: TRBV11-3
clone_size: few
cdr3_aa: CASSSSWDTGNTIYF
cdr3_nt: TGTGCCAGCAGCTCCTCCTGGGACACGGGAAACACCATATATTTT

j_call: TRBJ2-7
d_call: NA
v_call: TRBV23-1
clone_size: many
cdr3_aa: CASSQSVPGEQYF
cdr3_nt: TGCGCCAGCAGTCAATCGGTTCCCGGCGAGCAGTACTTC

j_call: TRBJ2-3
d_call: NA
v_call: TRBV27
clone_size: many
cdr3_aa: CASSWTVGSTDTQYF
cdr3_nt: TGTGCCAGCAGTTGGACTGTCGGGAGCACAGATACGCAGTATTTT

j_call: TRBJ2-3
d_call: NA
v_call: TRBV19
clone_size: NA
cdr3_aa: CASSMTGGLTDTQYF
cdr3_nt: TGTGCCAGTAGTATGACCGGGGGGCTGACAGATACGCAGTATTTT

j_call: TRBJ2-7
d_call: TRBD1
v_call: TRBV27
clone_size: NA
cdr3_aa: CARSLGTGISTYEQYF
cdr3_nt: TGTGCCCGCAGTCTGGGGACAGGGATAAGTACCTACGAGCAGTACTTC